The present T cell receptor (beta chain) was sequenced within a study of blood T cell repertoires in COVID-19. Overall study: The origin of the acute and convalescent COVID-19 samples was the United States, Italy and Spain.

Original processing methods: Reference gene primers were amplified, and this amplification served to estimate nucleated cell counts. Clones were read by immunoSEQ multiplex PCR, and TCRdb kept only the in-frame ones, dropping some. V and J calls and clone size are copied from that table; D and trimming were computed from the DNA. This repertoire shows approximately 53,000 clones, roughly nine tenths found once; its top ten account for about 27%. The CDR3 spans 13 residues. Trimming took off 2 bases at V and 7 bases at J, with 9 bases between the two ends. Germline CDR1 LNHNV, CDR2 YYDKDF (reference sequence).

This chain uses TRBV15 with TRBJ2-1; a weak D match, TRBD1 (6 bases). Sequenced material: peripheral blood. The clonotype originates from a human donor in a cohort sampled during active COVID-19. CDR3 nucleotide sequence: TGTGCCACCAGCAGACTCCAGGGGAATGAGCAGTTCTTC. Residues: CATSRLQGNEQFF.